This T cell receptor beta chain was observed in a study of read filtering for tumor transcriptome and immune sequencing. Study as a whole: Among patients, 17 to 20 were male and about 15 female, aged roughly 45 to 90 (mean approximately 60).

As regards this clonotype: Sequence at one end of the junction differs from germline and may be a read error.

The library was built from about 370 ng RNA with molecular barcoded adaptors for alpha/delta and beta/gamma chains. TCRdb reprocessed the reads with MiXCR, giving one entry per CDR3 protein. The table shows roughly 38,000 distinct CDR3 sequences, with 10% to 15% occurring only once. Germline CDR1 reads LGHDT; CDR2 reads YNNKEL (reference sequence). This CDR3 is built from 18 residues. The TCR originated in a donor aged 40 or older with multiple myeloma. This chain uses TRBV3-1 with TRBJ1-4, with no clear D. Sequencing was performed on a population of CD138-negative cells sorted from bone marrow. CDR3 protein: CASSQDRNLETGDEKLFF. As DNA, the CDR3 is TGTGCCAGCAGCCAAGATCGAAATTTGGAGACCGGGGATGAAAAACTGTTCTTT.